This T cell receptor (beta chain) originates from a study of glioma-infiltrating T cells. Study-level points and caveats: Shared blood CDR3 signature motifs marked patients with low tissue-blood divergence. Non-neoplastic patients had below-expected tissue-blood divergence, while all gliomas exceeded expectation.

Looked up from germline, CDR1 is SGHAT and CDR2 is FQDESV (reference sequence). CDR3 size: 13 residues. The ends were cut back, 4 bases at V and 5 bases at J, with 12 bases in the middle. This clonotype has a handful of counts. Its antigen is not identified. TCR alpha and beta CDR3 regions were amplified from RNA using iRepertoire nested multiplex PCR. Via MiXCR, TCRdb re-called the multiplex PCR reads, giving one row per CDR3 protein. The top ten clones hold more than 10% of a sample with about 380,000 distinct CDR3 sequences, 35% to 45% of them seen once. Sequencing input: glioma tissue, nonneoplastic brain tissue, or PBMCs (not recorded which). J is TRBJ2-7 and V is TRBV11-1; D gene uncertain. The clonotype originates from a human donor with low-grade glioma or glioblastoma, undergoing nonglioma brain surgery, or in good health (not recorded which). The CDR3, as DNA: TGTGCCAGCAGCTCCGACGCAGGCCACGAGCAGTACTTC. Residues: CASSSDAGHEQYF.